The rows below give T cell receptor beta chains drawn from one sample of a study of T cell responses to AZD1222 COVID-19 vaccine. Data came from immunoSEQ multiplex PCR; TCRdb stores just in-frame clones and leaves some out. This sample yields more than 140,000 clones, of which roughly 89% are seen a single time; approximately 5% belongs to the top ten. Sequencing used peripheral blood, obtained on day 0 of AZD1222 vaccination. The receptors shown here come from an adult in good health. Each CDR3 is given with its conserved first and last residue. Fields, in order: V gene, J gene, CDR3 protein.

V gene: TRBV5-1
J gene: TRBJ2-5
CDR3 protein: CASRLRGEQETQYF

V gene: TRBV28
J gene: TRBJ2-7
CDR3 protein: CASSSTGWLGYEQYF

V gene: TRBV4-2
J gene: TRBJ2-1
CDR3 protein: CASSQDLPSSYNEQFF

V gene: TRBV5-1
J gene: TRBJ2-6
CDR3 protein: CASSLSRTGANVLTF

V gene: TRBV6-5
J gene: TRBJ2-2
CDR3 protein: CASSYSNNLGELFF

V gene: TRBV6-6
J gene: TRBJ2-3
CDR3 protein: CASSYRGTSGSGTQYF

V gene: TRBV28
J gene: TRBJ2-1
CDR3 protein: CASKWANSYNEQFF

V gene: TRBV13
J gene: TRBJ2-1
CDR3 protein: CASSGTNYNEQFF

V gene: TRBV28
J gene: TRBJ2-1
CDR3 protein: CASRSHFKGDRDEQFF

V gene: TRBV12-3/TRBV12-4
J gene: TRBJ1-1
CDR3 protein: CASSLGSEAFF

V gene: TRBV5-3
J gene: TRBJ1-3
CDR3 protein: CARRGPFSGNTIYF

V gene: TRBV7-2
J gene: TRBJ2-5
CDR3 protein: CASSLRASGMETQYF

V gene: TRBV28
J gene: TRBJ2-2
CDR3 protein: CASSQGARDTGELFF

V gene: TRBV6-2/TRBV6-3
J gene: TRBJ1-1
CDR3 protein: CASSYGETMNTEAFF

V gene: TRBV4-3
J gene: TRBJ1-6
CDR3 protein: CASSQPTGGIRNSPLHF

V gene: TRBV27
J gene: TRBJ1-6
CDR3 protein: CASSGSNSPLHF

V gene: TRBV4-2
J gene: TRBJ1-2
CDR3 protein: CASSQDRGTGARYTF

V gene: TRBV6-5
J gene: TRBJ1-1
CDR3 protein: CASSPVAGLTEAFF

V gene: TRBV9
J gene: TRBJ2-2
CDR3 protein: CASSVVAGGNTGELFF

V gene: TRBV12-3/TRBV12-4
J gene: TRBJ2-4
CDR3 protein: CASSPGTEIQYF

V gene: TRBV25-1
J gene: TRBJ2-7
CDR3 protein: CASSGGGGLSYEQYF

V gene: TRBV4-3
J gene: TRBJ1-5
CDR3 protein: CASSQDLGNRNQPQHF

V gene: TRBV6-5
J gene: TRBJ1-1
CDR3 protein: CASKSGTAINTEAFF